The rows below give T cell receptor beta chains drawn from one sample of a study of blood T cell repertoires in COVID-19. Sequenced by immunoSEQ multiplex PCR; TCRdb stores in-frame clones only, minus some. The table records a few hundred thousand clones, 88% of them present only once. Sequences were obtained from peripheral blood. The receptors here all came from a woman in her 70s with COVID-19, enrolled during active disease. The CDR3 runs from the conserved cysteine through the conserved F or W. Each record gives: D gene, clone size, V gene, J gene, CDR3 protein, CDR3 DNA. A D gene is named only where the DNA matches it firmly. Size tells how often a clone was seen (once, few, many) or the class of an expanded clone, and some rows leave it out.

D gene: TRBD1
clone size: NA
V gene: TRBV19
J gene: TRBJ2-7
CDR3 protein: CASSTTGQVGEQYF
CDR3 DNA: TGTGCCAGTAGTACCACTGGACAGGTAGGAGAGCAGTACTTC

D gene: NA
clone size: NA
V gene: TRBV2
J gene: TRBJ2-1
CDR3 protein: CASSDPRAYEQFF
CDR3 DNA: TGTGCCAGCAGTGATCCCAGGGCCTATGAGCAGTTCTTC

D gene: NA
clone size: NA
V gene: TRBV4-1
J gene: TRBJ2-3
CDR3 protein: CASSQGTLLIPYF
CDR3 DNA: TGCGCCAGCAGCCAAGGGACTCTTCTGATTCCGTATTTT

D gene: NA
clone size: once
V gene: TRBV5-6
J gene: TRBJ1-1
CDR3 protein: CASSLLPTGNTEAFF
CDR3 DNA: TGTGCCAGCAGCTTGCTTCCTACAGGGAACACTGAAGCTTTCTTT

D gene: NA
clone size: once
V gene: TRBV11-2
J gene: TRBJ2-3
CDR3 protein: CASSLGVRGETDTQYF
CDR3 DNA: TGTGCCAGCAGCTTAGGAGTCCGGGGAGAAACAGATACGCAGTATTTT

D gene: TRBD1
clone size: NA
V gene: TRBV4-1
J gene: TRBJ1-4
CDR3 protein: CASSQAKGQGREKLFF
CDR3 DNA: TGCGCCAGCAGCCAAGCGAAGGGACAGGGGAGGGAAAAACTGTTTTTT

D gene: NA
clone size: once
V gene: TRBV4-3
J gene: TRBJ2-3
CDR3 protein: CASSQGPGPAADTQYF
CDR3 DNA: TGCGCCAGCAGCCAAGGCCCTGGGCCAGCGGCAGATACGCAGTATTTT

D gene: NA
clone size: few
V gene: TRBV6-5
J gene: TRBJ2-7
CDR3 protein: CASSPEFGSYEQYF
CDR3 DNA: TGTGCCAGCAGTCCGGAGTTCGGCTCCTACGAGCAGTACTTC

D gene: TRBD1
clone size: few
V gene: TRBV29-1
J gene: TRBJ1-2
CDR3 protein: CSSPTTGGTGGYTF
CDR3 DNA: TGCAGCTCACCTACGACAGGGGGTACAGGCGGCTACACCTTC

D gene: TRBD1
clone size: once
V gene: TRBV10-3
J gene: TRBJ1-4
CDR3 protein: CAISDTGGSANEKLFF
CDR3 DNA: TGTGCCATCAGTGACACAGGGGGCTCGGCTAATGAAAAACTGTTTTTT

D gene: TRBD2
clone size: NA
V gene: TRBV11-2
J gene: TRBJ2-2
CDR3 protein: CASRWGGASTGELFF
CDR3 DNA: TGTGCCAGCAGGTGGGGGGGAGCGAGCACCGGGGAGCTGTTTTTT

D gene: NA
clone size: NA
V gene: TRBV28
J gene: TRBJ2-1
CDR3 protein: CASRANNEQFF
CDR3 DNA: TGTGCCAGCAGAGCTAACAATGAGCAGTTCTTC

D gene: NA
clone size: NA
V gene: TRBV5-1
J gene: TRBJ1-1
CDR3 protein: CASRPRGDAGTEAFF
CDR3 DNA: TGCGCCAGCAGGCCCCGGGGGGACGCCGGCACTGAAGCTTTCTTT

D gene: TRBD2
clone size: NA
V gene: TRBV29-1
J gene: TRBJ2-1
CDR3 protein: CSVVVGIAGGPGEQFF
CDR3 DNA: TGCAGCGTGGTGGTGGGGATAGCGGGAGGGCCTGGTGAGCAGTTCTTC

D gene: TRBD2
clone size: NA
V gene: TRBV2
J gene: TRBJ2-1
CDR3 protein: CASRPTSGSDEQFF
CDR3 DNA: TGTGCCAGCAGGCCGACTAGCGGGAGCGATGAGCAGTTCTTC

D gene: NA
clone size: NA
V gene: TRBV11-3
J gene: TRBJ1-1
CDR3 protein: CASSLQGAEAFF
CDR3 DNA: TGTGCCAGCAGCCTACAGGGCGCTGAAGCTTTCTTT

D gene: NA
clone size: NA
V gene: TRBV6-4
J gene: TRBJ1-1
CDR3 protein: CASSEQRQRRATEAFF
CDR3 DNA: TGTGCCAGCAGTGAACAAAGACAGCGGAGGGCCACTGAAGCTTTCTTT

D gene: NA
clone size: NA
V gene: TRBV15
J gene: TRBJ1-5
CDR3 protein: CATSWTDLSNQPQHF
CDR3 DNA: TGTGCCACCAGCTGGACAGATCTTAGCAATCAGCCCCAGCATTTT

D gene: TRBD2
clone size: few
V gene: TRBV15
J gene: TRBJ2-7
CDR3 protein: CATSGRRGAGVPEQYF
CDR3 DNA: TGTGCCACCAGCGGCCGGCGCGGAGCGGGAGTACCCGAGCAGTACTTC

D gene: NA
clone size: once
V gene: TRBV10-3
J gene: TRBJ1-1
CDR3 protein: CAIRGGDAPTEAFF
CDR3 DNA: TGTGCCATCAGAGGAGGGGACGCCCCCACTGAAGCTTTCTTT

D gene: TRBD2
clone size: NA
V gene: TRBV3-1/TRBV3-2
J gene: TRBJ2-7
CDR3 protein: CASSQDLAGLSPYEQYF
CDR3 DNA: TGTGCCAGCAGCCAAGATTTAGCGGGCTTAAGCCCCTACGAGCAGTACTTC

D gene: TRBD2
clone size: once
V gene: TRBV4-2
J gene: TRBJ2-7
CDR3 protein: CASSQDRASGGKITYEQYF
CDR3 DNA: TGTGCCAGCAGCCAAGATAGGGCTAGCGGGGGGAAGATCACCTACGAGCAGTACTTC

D gene: TRBD1
clone size: NA
V gene: TRBV19
J gene: TRBJ1-4
CDR3 protein: CASSKGTGRLFF
CDR3 DNA: TGTGCCAGTAGCAAGGGGACAGGGCGGCTGTTTTTT

D gene: TRBD1
clone size: NA
V gene: TRBV7-8
J gene: TRBJ1-6
CDR3 protein: CASSSLMDRDGSPLHF
CDR3 DNA: TGTGCCAGCAGCTCACTAATGGACAGGGATGGTTCACCCCTCCACTTT

D gene: NA
clone size: NA
V gene: TRBV28
J gene: TRBJ1-6
CDR3 protein: CASSLLRAGRTTSPLHF
CDR3 DNA: TGTGCCAGCAGTTTGTTAAGGGCAGGGAGGACTACTTCACCCCTCCACTTT

D gene: TRBD2
clone size: NA
V gene: TRBV6-5
J gene: TRBJ2-7
CDR3 protein: CASNQREDPYEQYF
CDR3 DNA: TGTGCCAGCAATCAGCGGGAGGACCCCTACGAGCAGTACTTC

D gene: TRBD2
clone size: NA
V gene: TRBV28
J gene: TRBJ2-3
CDR3 protein: CASSFLPLAGVVDTQYF
CDR3 DNA: TGTGCCAGCAGTTTCCTCCCCTTAGCGGGAGTGGTAGATACGCAGTATTTT

D gene: NA
clone size: NA
V gene: TRBV19
J gene: TRBJ2-5
CDR3 protein: CASSTEAHKTQYF
CDR3 DNA: TGTGCCAGTAGTACGGAGGCCCATAAGACCCAGTACTTC

D gene: TRBD1
clone size: NA
V gene: TRBV6-5
J gene: TRBJ2-7
CDR3 protein: CASSKGQGASYEQYF
CDR3 DNA: TGTGCCAGCAGTAAGGGACAGGGGGCGAGTTACGAGCAGTACTTC

D gene: TRBD2
clone size: NA
V gene: TRBV19
J gene: TRBJ2-3
CDR3 protein: CASSIVLAGSDTQYF
CDR3 DNA: TGTGCCAGTAGTATAGTCCTAGCGGGTTCTGATACGCAGTATTTT